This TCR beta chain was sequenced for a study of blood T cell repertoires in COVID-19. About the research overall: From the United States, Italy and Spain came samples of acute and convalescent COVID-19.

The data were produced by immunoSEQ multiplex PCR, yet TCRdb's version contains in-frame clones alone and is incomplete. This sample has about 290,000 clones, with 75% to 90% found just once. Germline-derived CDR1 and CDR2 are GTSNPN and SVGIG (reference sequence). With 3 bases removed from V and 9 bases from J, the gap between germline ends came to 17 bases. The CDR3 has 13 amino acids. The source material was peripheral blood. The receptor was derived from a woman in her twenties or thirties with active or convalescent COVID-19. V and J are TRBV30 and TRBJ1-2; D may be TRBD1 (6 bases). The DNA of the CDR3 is TGTGCCTGGAGGGGGAGGGGGTTCGGTAGCTACACCTTC. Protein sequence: CAWRGRGFGSYTF.